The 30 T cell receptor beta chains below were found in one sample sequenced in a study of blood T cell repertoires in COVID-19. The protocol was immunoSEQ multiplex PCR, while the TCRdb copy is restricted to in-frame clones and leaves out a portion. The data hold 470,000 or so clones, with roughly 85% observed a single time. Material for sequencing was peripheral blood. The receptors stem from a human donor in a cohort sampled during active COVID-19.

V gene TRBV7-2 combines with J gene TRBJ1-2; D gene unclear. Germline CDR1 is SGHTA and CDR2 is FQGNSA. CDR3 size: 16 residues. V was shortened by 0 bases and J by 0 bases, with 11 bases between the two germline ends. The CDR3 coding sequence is TGTGCCAGCAGCTTAGCAAACACCTTTGCTAACTATGGCTACACCTTC. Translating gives CASSLANTFANYGYTF. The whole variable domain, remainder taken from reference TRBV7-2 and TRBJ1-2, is GAGVSQSPSNKVTEKGKDVELRCDPISGHTALYWYRQSLGQGLEFLIYFQGNSAPDKSGLPSDRFSAERTGGSVSTLTIQRTQQEDSAVYLCASSLANTFANYGYTFGSGTRLTVV.

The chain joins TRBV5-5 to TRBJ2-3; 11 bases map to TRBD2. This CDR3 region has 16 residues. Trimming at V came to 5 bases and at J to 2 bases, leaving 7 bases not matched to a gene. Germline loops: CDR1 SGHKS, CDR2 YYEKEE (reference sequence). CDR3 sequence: CASSTGLAENTDTQYF. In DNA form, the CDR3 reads TGTGCCAGCAGTACGGGACTAGCGGAAAACACAGATACGCAGTATTTT.

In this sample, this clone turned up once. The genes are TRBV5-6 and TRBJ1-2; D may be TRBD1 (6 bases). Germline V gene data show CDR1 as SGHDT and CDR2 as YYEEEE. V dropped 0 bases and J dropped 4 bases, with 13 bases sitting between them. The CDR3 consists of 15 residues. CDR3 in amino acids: CASSLGTSRGYGYTF. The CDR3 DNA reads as TGTGCCAGCAGCTTGGGTACCTCCAGGGGCTATGGCTACACCTTC.

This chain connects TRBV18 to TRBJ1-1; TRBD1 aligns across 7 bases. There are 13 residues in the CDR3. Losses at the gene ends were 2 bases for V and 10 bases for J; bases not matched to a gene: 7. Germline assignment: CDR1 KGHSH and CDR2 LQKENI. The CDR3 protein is CASSPDRQGRAFF. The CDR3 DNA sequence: TGTGCCAGCTCACCAGATCGACAGGGAAGAGCTTTCTTT.

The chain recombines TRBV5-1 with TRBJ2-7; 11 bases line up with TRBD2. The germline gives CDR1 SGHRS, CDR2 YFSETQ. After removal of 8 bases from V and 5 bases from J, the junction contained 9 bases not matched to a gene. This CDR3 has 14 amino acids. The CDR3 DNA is TGCGCCAGTCAGCCGGGACTAGCGGTTGACGAGCAGTACTTC. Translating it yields CASQPGLAVDEQYF.

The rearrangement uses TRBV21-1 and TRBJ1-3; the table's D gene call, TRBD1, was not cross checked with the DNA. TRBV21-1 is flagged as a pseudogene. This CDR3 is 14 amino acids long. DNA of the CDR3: TGTGCCAGCAGCAGGGCAGGGCCTGGAAACACCATATATTTT. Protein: CASSRAGPGNTIYF.

The CDR3 reads CASSYFSGSRGEQFF. As DNA, the CDR3 is TGTGCCAGCAGTTACTTTAGCGGGAGTAGAGGTGAGCAGTTCTTC. This chain connects TRBV6-5 to TRBJ2-1, with 9 bases matching TRBD2. CDR1 MNHEY and CDR2 SVGAGI come from the germline V gene. The CDR3 has 15 residues. Trimming at V came to 1 base and at J to 9 bases, leaving 7 bases not matched to a gene.

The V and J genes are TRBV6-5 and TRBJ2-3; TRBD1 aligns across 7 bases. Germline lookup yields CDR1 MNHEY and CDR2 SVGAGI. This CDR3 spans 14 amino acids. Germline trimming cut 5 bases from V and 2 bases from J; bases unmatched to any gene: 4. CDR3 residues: CASSRQGHTDTQYF. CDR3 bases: TGTGCCAGCAGTCGACAGGGCCACACAGATACGCAGTATTTT.

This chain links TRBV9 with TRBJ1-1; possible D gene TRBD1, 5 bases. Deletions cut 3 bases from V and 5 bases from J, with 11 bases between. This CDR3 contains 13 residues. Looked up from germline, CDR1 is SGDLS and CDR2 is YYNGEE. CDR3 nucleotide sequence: TGTGCCAGCAGCGCCCTTGACAGTACTGAAGCTTTCTTT. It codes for CASSALDSTEAFF.

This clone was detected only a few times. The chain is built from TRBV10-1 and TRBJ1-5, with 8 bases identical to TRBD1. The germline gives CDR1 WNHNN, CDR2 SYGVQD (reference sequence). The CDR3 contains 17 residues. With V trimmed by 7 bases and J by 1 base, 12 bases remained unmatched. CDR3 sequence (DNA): TGCGCCAGCACCTCTAGGCAGGGGGCGATCAGCAATCAGCCCCAGCATTTT. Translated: CASTSRQGAISNQPQHF.

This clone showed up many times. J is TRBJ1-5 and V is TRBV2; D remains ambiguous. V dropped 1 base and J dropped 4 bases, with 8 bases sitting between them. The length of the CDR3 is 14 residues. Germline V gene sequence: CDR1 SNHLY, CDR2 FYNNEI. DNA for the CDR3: TGTGCCAGCAGTGAAGGTCCGGGGAATCAGCCCCAGCATTTT. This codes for CASSEGPGNQPQHF.

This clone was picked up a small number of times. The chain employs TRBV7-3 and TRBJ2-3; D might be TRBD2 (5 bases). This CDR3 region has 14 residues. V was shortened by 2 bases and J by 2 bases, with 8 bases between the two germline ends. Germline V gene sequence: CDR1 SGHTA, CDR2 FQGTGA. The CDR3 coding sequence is TGTGCCAGCAGCTTAGCTAGCAACACAGATACGCAGTATTTT. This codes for CASSLASNTDTQYF.

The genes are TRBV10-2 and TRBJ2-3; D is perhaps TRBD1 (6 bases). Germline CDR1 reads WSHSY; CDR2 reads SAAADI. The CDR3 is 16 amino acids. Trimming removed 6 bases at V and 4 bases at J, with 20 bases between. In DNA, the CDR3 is TGCGCCAGCAGAGACCGGGACACACCCCTCGCAGATACGCAGTATTTT. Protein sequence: CASRDRDTPLADTQYF.

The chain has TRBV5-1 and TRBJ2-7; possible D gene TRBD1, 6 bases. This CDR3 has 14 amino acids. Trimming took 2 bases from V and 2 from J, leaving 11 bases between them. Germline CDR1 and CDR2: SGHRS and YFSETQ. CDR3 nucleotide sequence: TGCGCCAGCAGCTTATCCGGGACAACCTACGAGCAGTACTTC. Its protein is CASSLSGTTYEQYF.

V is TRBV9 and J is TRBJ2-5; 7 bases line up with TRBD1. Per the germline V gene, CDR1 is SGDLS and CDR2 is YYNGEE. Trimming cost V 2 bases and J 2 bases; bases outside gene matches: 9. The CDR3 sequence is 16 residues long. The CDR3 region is CASSVGRGYLQETQYF. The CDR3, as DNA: TGTGCCAGCAGCGTGGGCAGGGGGTATCTTCAAGAGACCCAGTACTTC.

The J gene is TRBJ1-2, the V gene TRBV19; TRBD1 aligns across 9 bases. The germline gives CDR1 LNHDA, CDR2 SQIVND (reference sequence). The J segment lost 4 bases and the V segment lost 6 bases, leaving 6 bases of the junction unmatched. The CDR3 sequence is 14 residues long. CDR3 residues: CASRRDRGSYGYTF. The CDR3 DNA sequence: TGTGCCAGTAGGCGCGACAGGGGGAGCTATGGCTACACCTTC.

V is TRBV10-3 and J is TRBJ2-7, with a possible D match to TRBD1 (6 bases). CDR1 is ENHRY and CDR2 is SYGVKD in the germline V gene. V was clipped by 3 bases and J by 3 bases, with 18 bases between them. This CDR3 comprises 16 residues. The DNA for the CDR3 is TGTGCCATCAGTGAAGACTACAGGGAGCCAAGCTACGAGCAGTACTTC. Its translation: CAISEDYREPSYEQYF.

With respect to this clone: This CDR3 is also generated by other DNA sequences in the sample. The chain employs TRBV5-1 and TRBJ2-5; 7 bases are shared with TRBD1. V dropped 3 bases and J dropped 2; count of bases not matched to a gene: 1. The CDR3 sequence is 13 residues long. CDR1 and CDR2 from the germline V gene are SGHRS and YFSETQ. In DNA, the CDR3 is TGCGCCAGCAGCTGGGACAGTCAAGAGACCCAGTACTTC. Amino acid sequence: CASSWDSQETQYF.

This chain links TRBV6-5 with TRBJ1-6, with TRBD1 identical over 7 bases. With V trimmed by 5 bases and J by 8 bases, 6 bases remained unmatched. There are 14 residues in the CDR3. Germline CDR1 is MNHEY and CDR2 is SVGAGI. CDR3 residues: CASSRQGRDSPLHF. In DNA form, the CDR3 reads TGTGCCAGCAGTCGACAGGGTAGGGATTCACCCCTCCACTTT.

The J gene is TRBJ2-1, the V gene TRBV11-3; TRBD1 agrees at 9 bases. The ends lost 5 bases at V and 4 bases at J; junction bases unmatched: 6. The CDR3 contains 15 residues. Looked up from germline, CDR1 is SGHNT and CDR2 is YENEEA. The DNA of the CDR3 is TGTGCCAGCAGCGCCGGGACAGGGCTATACAATGAGCAGTTCTTC. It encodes CASSAGTGLYNEQFF.

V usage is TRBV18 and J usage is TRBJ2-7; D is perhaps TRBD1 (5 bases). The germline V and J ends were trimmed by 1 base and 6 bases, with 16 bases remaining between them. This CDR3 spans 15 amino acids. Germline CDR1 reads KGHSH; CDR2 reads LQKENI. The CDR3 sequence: CASSPLQKGKGEQYF. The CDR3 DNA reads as TGTGCCAGCTCACCACTTCAGAAGGGGAAAGGCGAGCAGTACTTC.

The CDR3 nucleotides are TGTGCCAGCAGCCCAAGACAGGGGGCCGACACTGAAGCTTTCTTT. Its protein product is CASSPRQGADTEAFF. The rearrangement links TRBV5-4 to TRBJ1-1; 10 nucleotides match TRBD1. V shed 4 bases, J shed 3 bases, and the junction held 6 bases outside the gene matches. Germline V gene lookup returns CDR1 SGHNT and CDR2 YYREEE (reference sequence). The CDR3 runs to 15 residues.

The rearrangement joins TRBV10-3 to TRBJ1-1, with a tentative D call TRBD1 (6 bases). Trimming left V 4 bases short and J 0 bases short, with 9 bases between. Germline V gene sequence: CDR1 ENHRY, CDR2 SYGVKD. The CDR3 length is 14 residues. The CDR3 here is CAISGQGLNTEAFF. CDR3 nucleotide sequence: TGTGCCATCAGTGGTCAGGGGCTGAACACTGAAGCTTTCTTT.

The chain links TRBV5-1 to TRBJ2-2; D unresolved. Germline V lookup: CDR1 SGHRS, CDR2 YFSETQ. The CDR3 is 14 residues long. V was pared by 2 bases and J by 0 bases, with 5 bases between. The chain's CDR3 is CASSFDSNTGELFF. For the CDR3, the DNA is TGCGCCAGCAGCTTCGACTCGAACACCGGGGAGCTGTTTTTT.

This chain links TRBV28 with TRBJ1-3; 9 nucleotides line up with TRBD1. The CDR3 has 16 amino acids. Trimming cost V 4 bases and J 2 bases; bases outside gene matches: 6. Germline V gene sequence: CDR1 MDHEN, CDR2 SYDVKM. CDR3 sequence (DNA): TGTGCCAGCAGTTCCGTTACAGGGGGCACTGGAAACACCATATATTTT. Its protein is CASSSVTGGTGNTIYF.

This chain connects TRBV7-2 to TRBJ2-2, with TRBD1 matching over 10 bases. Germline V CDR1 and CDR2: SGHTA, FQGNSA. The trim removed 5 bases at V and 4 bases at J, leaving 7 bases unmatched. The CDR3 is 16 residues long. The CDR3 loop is CASSTRTGGITGELFF. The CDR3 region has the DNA TGTGCCAGCAGCACCCGGACAGGGGGGATCACCGGGGAGCTGTTTTTT.

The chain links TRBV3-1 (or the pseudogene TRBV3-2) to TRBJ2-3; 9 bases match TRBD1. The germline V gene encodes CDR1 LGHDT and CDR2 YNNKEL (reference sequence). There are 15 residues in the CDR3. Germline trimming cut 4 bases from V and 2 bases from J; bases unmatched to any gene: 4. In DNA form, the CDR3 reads TGTGCCAGCAGCCCCGGGACAGGGTACACAGATACGCAGTATTTT. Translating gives CASSPGTGYTDTQYF.

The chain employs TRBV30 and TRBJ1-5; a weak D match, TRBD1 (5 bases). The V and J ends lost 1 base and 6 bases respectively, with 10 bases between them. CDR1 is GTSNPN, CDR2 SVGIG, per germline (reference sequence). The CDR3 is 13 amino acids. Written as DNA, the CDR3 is TGTGCCTGGAGTGCCCCGGACATTCAGCCCCAGCATTTT. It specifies CAWSAPDIQPQHF.

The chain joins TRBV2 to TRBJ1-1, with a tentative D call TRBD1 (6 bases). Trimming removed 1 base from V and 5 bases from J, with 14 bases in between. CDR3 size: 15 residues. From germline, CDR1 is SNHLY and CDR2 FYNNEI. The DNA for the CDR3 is TGTGCCAGCAGTGAAGGTGGTTGGGGGCGAACTGAAGCTTTCTTT. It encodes CASSEGGWGRTEAFF.

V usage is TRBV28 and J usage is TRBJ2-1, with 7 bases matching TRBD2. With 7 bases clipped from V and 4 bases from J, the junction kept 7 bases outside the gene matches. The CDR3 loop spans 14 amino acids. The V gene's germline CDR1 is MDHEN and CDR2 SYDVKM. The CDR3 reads CASILSGLYNEQFF. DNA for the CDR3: TGTGCCAGCATTCTTAGCGGGCTTTACAATGAGCAGTTCTTC.